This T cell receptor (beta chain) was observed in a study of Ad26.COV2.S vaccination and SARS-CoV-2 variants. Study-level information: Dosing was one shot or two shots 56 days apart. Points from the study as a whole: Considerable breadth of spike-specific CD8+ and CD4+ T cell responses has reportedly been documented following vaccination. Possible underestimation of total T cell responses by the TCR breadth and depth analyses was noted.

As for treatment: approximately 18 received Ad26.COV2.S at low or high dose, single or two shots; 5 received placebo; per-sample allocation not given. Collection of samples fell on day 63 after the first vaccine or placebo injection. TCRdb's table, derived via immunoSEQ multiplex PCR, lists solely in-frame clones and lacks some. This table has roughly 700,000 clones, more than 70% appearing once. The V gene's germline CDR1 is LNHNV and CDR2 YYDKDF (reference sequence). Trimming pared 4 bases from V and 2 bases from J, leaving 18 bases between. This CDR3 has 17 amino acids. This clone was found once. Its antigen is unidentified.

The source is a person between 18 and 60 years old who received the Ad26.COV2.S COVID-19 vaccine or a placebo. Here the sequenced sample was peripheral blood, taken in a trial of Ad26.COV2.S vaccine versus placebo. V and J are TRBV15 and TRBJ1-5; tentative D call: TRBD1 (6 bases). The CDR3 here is CATSTIQGISRNQPQHF. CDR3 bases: TGTGCCACCAGCACAATTCAGGGGATCTCCCGCAATCAGCCCCAGCATTTT.